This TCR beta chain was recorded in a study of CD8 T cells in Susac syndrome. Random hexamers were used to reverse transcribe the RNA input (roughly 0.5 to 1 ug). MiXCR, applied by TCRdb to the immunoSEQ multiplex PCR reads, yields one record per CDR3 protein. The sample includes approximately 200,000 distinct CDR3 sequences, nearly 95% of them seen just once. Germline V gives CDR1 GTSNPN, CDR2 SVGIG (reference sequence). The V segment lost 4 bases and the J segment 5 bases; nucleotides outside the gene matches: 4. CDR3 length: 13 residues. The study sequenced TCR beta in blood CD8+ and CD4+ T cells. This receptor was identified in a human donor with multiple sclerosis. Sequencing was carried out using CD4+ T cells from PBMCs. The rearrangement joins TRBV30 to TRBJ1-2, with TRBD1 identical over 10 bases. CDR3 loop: CAWIPGQGYGYTF. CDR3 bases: TGTGCCTGGATCCCGGGACAGGGGTATGGCTACACCTTC.